The 8 T cell receptor beta chains in this list originate from one sample, sequenced in a study of T cells after yellow fever vaccination. One entry per CDR3 protein results from TCRdb running MiXCR on the 5' RACE reads. The repertoire includes 450,000 to 550,000 distinct CDR3 sequences, around a fifth of them detected once, and 15% to 20% sits in the top ten. This material consisted of PBMCs, taken 21 days after the first yellow fever vaccination. The receptors shown here come from a man younger than 35 who received the YFV17D yellow fever vaccine.

The chain combines TRBV12-3 or TRBV12-4 with TRBJ2-7; D is unclear. This CDR3 comprises 13 residues. The V and J ends lost 6 bases and 0 bases respectively, with 9 bases between them. The CDR3 protein is CASSRQSSYEQYV. Here the CDR3 DNA reads TGTGCCAGCAGCCGACAAAGCTCCTACGAGCAGTACGTC.

The chain carries TRBV7-6 and TRBJ1-2; D remains ambiguous. Per germline, CDR1 SGHVS and CDR2 FNYEAQ. Trimming left V 0 bases short and J 3 bases short, with 11 bases between. The CDR3 is made up of 15 amino acids. CDR3 DNA: TGTGCCAGCAGCTTAGCGAGGCAGGATCACTATGGCTACACCTTC. The encoded protein is CASSLARQDHYGYTF.

The sample holds a few counts of this clonotype. The chain combines TRBV11-1 with TRBJ2-3; 7 bases agree with TRBD2. The germline gives CDR1 SGHAT, CDR2 FQDESV (reference sequence). The CDR3 consists of 16 residues. V dropped 5 bases and J dropped 4; count of bases not matched to a gene: 12. This CDR3 reads CASSPNTLRGADTQYF. The DNA of the CDR3 is TGTGCCAGCAGCCCCAACACCCTTCGGGGGGCAGATACGCAGTATTTT.

This chain joins TRBV5-1 and TRBJ2-1; 10 positions agree with TRBD2. V shed 0 bases, J shed 6 bases, and the junction held 6 bases outside the gene matches. This CDR3 is built from 16 residues. The V gene's germline CDR1 is SGHRS and CDR2 YFSETQ. CDR3 sequence reads: CASSLVASGGPNEQFF. CDR3 nucleotide sequence: TGCGCCAGCAGCTTGGTTGCTAGCGGGGGTCCCAATGAGCAGTTCTTC.

This chain uses TRBV6-4 with TRBJ2-1; D gene unclear. CDR1 and CDR2 (germline): MRHNA, SNTAGT. This CDR3 comprises 15 residues. V was pared by 2 bases and J by 6 bases, with 14 bases between. CDR3 in amino acids: CASSDTPAPGNEQFF. The CDR3 nucleotides are TGTGCCAGCAGTGACACTCCAGCTCCCGGCAATGAGCAGTTCTTC.

The sample holds a few counts of this clonotype. The rearrangement joins TRBV20-1 to TRBJ1-5; maybe TRBD1 (6 bases). Germline V gives CDR1 DFQATT, CDR2 SNEGSKA (reference sequence). This CDR3 comprises 15 residues. V lost 3 bases, J lost 1 base, and 13 bases lay in between. The CDR3 DNA sequence: TGCAGTGCTAGGGACCCACAGGGAAGCAATCAGCCCCAGCATTTT. Protein sequence: CSARDPQGSNQPQHF.

This clonotype has at least ten counts. The V gene is TRBV6-1, the J gene TRBJ2-5; D not certain. Germline CDR1 reads MNHNS; CDR2 reads SASEGT. V lost 8 bases to trimming and J lost 4 bases, with 2 bases between them. The CDR3 has 9 residues. The CDR3 DNA follows: TGTGCCAGCGGAGAGACCCAGTACTTC. Protein product: CASGETQYF.

This clonotype was counted a few times. The chain employs TRBV20-1 and TRBJ2-5, with D tentatively TRBD1 (6 bases). Trimming removed 5 bases at V and 2 bases at J, with 18 bases between. Germline CDR1 DFQATT, CDR2 SNEGSKA (reference sequence). CDR3 length equals 15 residues. The CDR3 region is CSAVQGRGLQETQYF. The CDR3 nucleotides read TGCAGTGCTGTACAGGGTAGGGGGTTACAAGAGACCCAGTACTTC.